This T cell receptor (beta chain) was recorded in a study of CD8 T cells in Susac syndrome. Study-wide background: The Susac syndrome patients were therapy-naive, on corticosteroids, or on intravenous immunoglobulin alone at blood draw.

CDR1 and CDR2 from the germline V gene are ENHRY and SYGVKD. The length of the CDR3 is 14 residues. The J segment lost 2 bases and the V segment lost 4 bases, leaving 0 bases of the junction unmatched. The RNA input was roughly 0.45 to 1 ug, and it was reverse transcribed with random hexamers. A single record per CDR3 protein comes from TCRdb applying MiXCR to the immunoSEQ multiplex PCR reads. The sample consists of 150,000 to 200,000 distinct CDR3 sequences, 85% to 95% of them appearing once. The sample comprised CD8+ T cells from PBMCs. The chain carries TRBV10-3 and TRBJ1-5; 9 bases are shared with TRBD1. The clonotype originates from a human donor with Susac syndrome. CDR3 DNA sequence: TGTGCCATCAGTGGGACAGGGGGCAATCAGCCCCAGCATTTT. It encodes CAISGTGGNQPQHF.